These 29 T cell receptor beta chains came from one sample sequenced in a study of cytomegalovirus exposure and HLA in healthy donors. Vbeta (60) and Jbeta (13) primers were used in the PCR. Produced via immunoSEQ multiplex PCR; TCRdb's table is partial and in-frame only. The table has 100,000 to 150,000 clones, roughly 80% seen once. The source material was PBMCs. The source of these receptors is a woman aged 40 to 50 in good health and CMV-seropositive.

This clone was detected a few times. DNA for the CDR3: TGTGCCAGCTATCGGACAGGGGCTCGGACTGAAGCTTTCTTT. Amino acid sequence: CASYRTGARTEAFF. V gene TRBV6-1 combines with J gene TRBJ1-1, with TRBD1 matching over 9 bases. This CDR3 comprises 14 residues. Germline-derived CDR1 and CDR2 are MNHNS and SASEGT. With V trimmed by 8 bases and J by 5 bases, 9 bases remained unmatched.

The gene calls are TRBV5-1 and TRBJ2-5; 11 bases line up with TRBD2. Germline CDR1 reads SGHRS; CDR2 reads YFSETQ. The CDR3 is 16 residues long. V was pared by 2 bases and J by 2 bases, with 5 bases of the junction left unmatched. The CDR3: CASSLLAGASQETQYF. CDR3 DNA: TGCGCCAGCAGCTTACTAGCGGGGGCCTCACAAGAGACCCAGTACTTC.

The count of this clone is one. The chain carries TRBV19 and TRBJ1-5; D not certain. Germline V gene data show CDR1 as LNHDA and CDR2 as SQIVND (reference sequence). The CDR3 loop spans 13 amino acids. The V gene lost 5 bases and the J gene lost 0 bases, with 5 bases spanning the gap. CDR3 bases: TGTGCCAGTAGTTTAAATAGCAATCAGCCCCAGCATTTT. This translates into CASSLNSNQPQHF.

The chain has TRBV7-2 and TRBJ2-4; D may be TRBD1 (6 bases). Germline assignment: CDR1 SGHTA and CDR2 FQGNSA. There are 18 residues in the CDR3. The chain's CDR3 is CDLPPGQGINLAKNIQYF. CDR3 nucleotides: TGTGACCTACCACCGGGCCAGGGGATAAACTTAGCCAAAAACATTCAGTACTTC.

V gene TRBV7-8 combines with J gene TRBJ2-5, with 8 bases identical to TRBD2. This CDR3 is built from 13 residues. CDR1 is SGHVS and CDR2 is FQNEAQ in the germline V gene. The CDR3 sequence is CASSGRGYGTQYF. CDR3 nucleotide sequence: TGTGCATCCAGCGGGAGAGGATACGGGACCCAGTACTTC.

The genes are TRBV6-5 and TRBJ2-7; 11 bases are shared with TRBD1. CDR1 is MNHEY and CDR2 is SVGAGI in the germline V gene. V lost 7 bases and J lost 4; bases outside the gene matches: 6. This CDR3 has 14 residues. For the CDR3, the DNA is TGTGCCAGCAAACCGGACAGGGGGCGATACGAGCAGTACTTC. Its protein product is CASKPDRGRYEQYF.

V usage is TRBV9 and J usage is TRBJ1-2; no reliable D call. Trimming cost V 0 bases and J 0 bases, with 9 bases left between them. The CDR3 extends over 15 amino acids. Per germline, CDR1 SGDLS and CDR2 YYNGEE. The CDR3 spells CASSVAGSTNYGYTF. CDR3 nucleotide sequence: TGTGCCAGCAGCGTAGCGGGGTCGACTAACTATGGCTACACCTTC. Using reference TRBV9 and TRBJ1-2 for the parts outside the CDR3, the full variable domain is DSGVTQTPKHLITATGQRVTLRCSPRSGDLSVYWYQQSLDQGLQFLIQYYNGEERAKGNILERFSAQQFPDLHSELNLSSLELGDSALYFCASSVAGSTNYGYTFGSGTRLTVV.

This chain uses TRBV30 with TRBJ2-1, with D possibly matching TRBD1 (5 bases). The V and J ends lost 5 bases and 7 bases respectively, with 18 bases between them. Germline V CDR1 and CDR2: GTSNPN, SVGIG (reference sequence). The CDR3 sequence is 14 residues long. This CDR3 reads CAWGRTSLVNEQFF. The DNA for the CDR3 is TGTGCCTGGGGTAGGACATCCTTGGTGAATGAGCAGTTCTTC.

The rearrangement links TRBV11-2 to TRBJ2-7; 13 nucleotides agree with TRBD2. Germline CDR1 and CDR2: SGHAT and FQNNGV. CDR3 length: 16 amino acids. Trimming cost V 5 bases and J 0 bases; bases outside gene matches: 4. In DNA form, the CDR3 reads TGTGCCAGCAGCCCTCGGACTAGCGGGAGCTCCTACGAGCAGTACTTC. It codes for CASSPRTSGSSYEQYF.

The rearrangement uses TRBV6-4 and TRBJ2-2; D possibly corresponds to TRBD2 (5 bases). Trimming removed 3 bases at V and 4 bases at J, with 9 bases between. From germline, CDR1 is MRHNA and CDR2 SNTAGT. This CDR3 region has 14 residues. The CDR3 reads CASSDLALTGELFF. Written as DNA, the CDR3 is TGTGCCAGCAGTGATCTAGCCCTCACCGGGGAGCTGTTTTTT.

This clone was seen once. The chain has TRBV7-9 and TRBJ1-1, with D maybe TRBD1 (5 bases). This CDR3 is built from 15 residues. Germline CDR1 and CDR2: SEHNR and FQNEAQ (reference sequence). The V and J ends lost 4 bases and 0 bases respectively, with 12 bases between them. As DNA, the CDR3 is TGTGCCAGCAGCTCGACCGGGGGAATGAACACTGAAGCTTTCTTT. Protein: CASSSTGGMNTEAFF. The full variable domain, rest sourced from reference TRBV7-9 and TRBJ1-1, is DTGVSQNPRHKITKRGQNVTFRCDPISEHNRLYWYRQTLGQGPEFLTYFQNEAQLEKSRLLSDRFSAERPKGSFSTLEIQRTEQGDSAMYLCASSSTGGMNTEAFFGQGTRLTVV.

This chain connects TRBV7-9 to TRBJ2-3, with 10 bases lining up with TRBD2. Per the germline V gene, CDR1 is SEHNR and CDR2 is FQNEAQ (reference sequence). The CDR3 length is 14 residues. Losses at the gene ends were 2 bases for V and 6 bases for J; bases not matched to a gene: 2. The CDR3 here is CASSLTSGADTQYF. The CDR3 DNA is TGTGCCAGCAGCTTAACTAGCGGGGCGGATACGCAGTATTTT.

The rearrangement uses TRBV18 and TRBJ1-5; 7 bases line up with TRBD1. Germline V gene data show CDR1 as KGHSH and CDR2 as LQKENI. The CDR3 has 15 amino acids. With 6 bases clipped from V and 1 base from J, the junction kept 6 bases outside the gene matches. CDR3 bases: TGTGCCAGCTCCTCGGGACAGAGAAGCAATCAGCCCCAGCATTTT. The encoded protein is CASSSGQRSNQPQHF.

V is TRBV13 and J is TRBJ2-7, with a tentative D call TRBD2 (5 bases). The germline gives CDR1 PRHDT, CDR2 FYEKMQ (reference sequence). V lost 0 bases and J 2 bases, leaving 11 bases between the germline ends. The length of the CDR3 is 15 residues. The CDR3 DNA sequence: TGTGCCAGCAGCTTAGGGAGGGTTCTCACCTACGAGCAGTACTTC. Translation gives CASSLGRVLTYEQYF.

Comment on this clone: Distinct nucleotide sequences in the sample also encode this CDR3. This sequence joins TRBV6-1 and TRBJ1-2, with no clear D. Trimming removed 2 bases from V and 5 bases from J, with 9 bases in between. The germline CDR1 and CDR2 sequences are MNHNS and SASEGT. The CDR3 sequence is 13 residues long. The CDR3 is CASSERRGYGYTF. CDR3 nucleotides: TGTGCCAGCAGTGAACGTCGGGGATATGGCTACACCTTC.

This clone has just a few counts. CDR3 protein: CASSYRGLLNEQYF. CDR3 sequence (DNA): TGTGCCAGCAGTTACAGGGGGCTACTTAACGAGCAGTACTTC. V usage is TRBV6-5 and J usage is TRBJ2-7; 7 bases align to TRBD1. Trimming at V came to 2 bases and at J to 5 bases, leaving 6 bases not matched to a gene. Germline V gene data show CDR1 as MNHEY and CDR2 as SVGAGI. The CDR3 has 14 amino acids.

This rearrangement joins TRBV11-2 to TRBJ1-4; 10 positions agree with TRBD1. The CDR3 has 14 residues. Germline CDR1 reads SGHAT; CDR2 reads FQNNGV. Trimming removed 4 bases from V and 8 bases from J; junction bases left unmatched: 4. The DNA for the CDR3 is TGTGCCAGCAGCTCGAGGACAGGGGGAGAAAAACTGTTTTTT. It translates to CASSSRTGGEKLFF.

This chain uses TRBV14 with TRBJ1-4; D perhaps matches TRBD1 (6 bases). The CDR3 sequence is 15 residues long. Per the germline V gene, CDR1 is SGHDN and CDR2 is FVKESK. Trimming cost V 3 bases and J 6 bases, with 14 bases left between them. The CDR3: CASSHRGAGHEKLFF. For the CDR3, the DNA is TGTGCCAGCAGCCACCGGGGGGCTGGTCATGAAAAACTGTTTTTT. Drawing the rest from reference TRBV14 and TRBJ1-4, the complete variable domain is EAGVTQFPSHSVIEKGQTVTLRCDPISGHDNLYWYRRVMGKEIKFLLHFVKESKQDESGMPNNRFLAERTGGTYSTLKVQPAELEDSGVYFCASSHRGAGHEKLFFGSGTQLSVL.

This chain's CDR3 is CAISSGLADTQYF. For the CDR3, the DNA is TGTGCCATCAGTAGCGGGTTGGCAGATACGCAGTATTTT. The chain combines TRBV10-3 with TRBJ2-3; a possible D gene is TRBD2 (6 bases). CDR1 and CDR2 (germline): ENHRY, SYGVKD. The CDR3 has 13 amino acids. Trimming stripped 5 bases from V and 4 bases from J, with 10 bases between.

The V and J genes are TRBV19 and TRBJ2-5; 7 nucleotides match TRBD1. Per germline, CDR1 LNHDA and CDR2 SQIVND (reference sequence). V dropped 3 bases and J dropped 4; count of bases not matched to a gene: 8. The CDR3 sequence is 15 residues long. CDR3 sequence (DNA): TGTGCCAGTAGTATCGACAGGGATGGCAGAGAGACCCAGTACTTC. Translating gives CASSIDRDGRETQYF.

In its sample, this clone was seen a few times. Other nucleotide sequences from this sample produce the same CDR3. The chain combines TRBV30 with TRBJ1-2, with 8 nucleotides matching TRBD1. Germline V gene sequence: CDR1 GTSNPN, CDR2 SVGIG (reference sequence). This CDR3 is built from 13 residues. Germline trimming cut 2 bases from V and 4 bases from J; bases unmatched to any gene: 3. The CDR3 region is CAWSRDRPYGYTF. The DNA of the CDR3 is TGTGCCTGGAGTCGGGACAGGCCCTATGGCTACACCTTC.

The chain recombines TRBV6-5 with TRBJ2-3; 8 bases align to TRBD2. The V and J ends lost 4 bases and 5 bases, in that order; junction bases with no gene match: 11. Germline CDR1 is MNHEY and CDR2 is SVGAGI. This CDR3 region has 16 residues. CDR3 amino acids: CASSSPAGGSQDTQYF. The CDR3 DNA is TGTGCCAGCAGTTCCCCGGCGGGAGGTTCACAAGATACGCAGTATTTT.

The chain carries TRBV5-4 and TRBJ2-7; weak D call: TRBD2 (6 bases). V lost 3 bases, J lost 9 bases, and 25 bases lay in between. There are 16 residues in the CDR3. Per germline, CDR1 SGHNT and CDR2 YYREEE (reference sequence). CDR3 loop: CASSSASGTGFTSQYF. The CDR3 DNA reads TGTGCCAGCAGCTCAGCCTCCGGGACTGGATTTACGTCGCAGTACTTC.

The rearrangement joins TRBV2 to TRBJ2-7; D possibly corresponds to TRBD1 (5 bases). The CDR3 totals 11 residues. V lost 4 bases and J 12 bases, leaving 13 bases between the germline ends. Germline lookup yields CDR1 SNHLY and CDR2 FYNNEI. The CDR3 nucleotides read TGTGCCAGCAGTGGGGGCCCTCTTTGGTACTTC. As protein: CASSGGPLWYF.

This clone has just a few counts. The chain couples TRBV10-3 to TRBJ1-1; D uncertain. This CDR3 region has 15 residues. The V and J ends lost 3 bases and 9 bases respectively, with 20 bases between them. The germline V gene encodes CDR1 ENHRY and CDR2 SYGVKD. The DNA of the CDR3 is TGTGCCATCAGTGACAGGAAAAGGGAGGTTGGCAAAGCTTTCTTT. It yields the protein CAISDRKREVGKAFF.

This chain joins TRBV7-9 and TRBJ1-2; D call uncertain. V shed 1 base and J shed 8 bases, with 5 bases lying between them. The germline CDR1 and CDR2 sequences are SEHNR and FQNEAQ (reference sequence). This CDR3 has 11 residues. CDR3 sequence: CASSLESGYTF. DNA for the CDR3: TGTGCCAGCAGCTTAGAGAGCGGCTACACCTTC.

The V gene is TRBV19, the J gene TRBJ2-7; TRBD2 might be the D (7 bases). This CDR3 has 15 amino acids. The V gene's germline CDR1 is LNHDA and CDR2 SQIVND (reference sequence). Trimming left V 3 bases short and J 0 bases short, with 12 bases between. CDR3: CASSIRRGPSYEQYF. In DNA form, the CDR3 reads TGTGCCAGTAGTATCCGGCGGGGGCCCTCCTACGAGCAGTACTTC.

The chain links TRBV11-3 to TRBJ2-5; maybe TRBD2 (6 bases). Trimming removed 3 bases at V and 4 bases at J, with 9 bases between. Looked up from germline, CDR1 is SGHNT and CDR2 is YENEEA. The CDR3 is 13 residues long. The DNA of the CDR3 is TGTGCCAGCAGCTTCACGCGGGGAGAGACCCAGTACTTC. Translated, it gives CASSFTRGETQYF.

This chain uses TRBV5-1 with TRBJ2-1, with a possible D match to TRBD1 (5 bases). Per the germline V gene, CDR1 is SGHRS and CDR2 is YFSETQ. Trimming took 1 base from V and 7 from J, leaving 6 bases between them. The CDR3 covers 12 residues. The CDR3, as DNA: TGCGCCAGCAGCTTGTCAGGGAATGAGCAGTTCTTC. It is translated as CASSLSGNEQFF.